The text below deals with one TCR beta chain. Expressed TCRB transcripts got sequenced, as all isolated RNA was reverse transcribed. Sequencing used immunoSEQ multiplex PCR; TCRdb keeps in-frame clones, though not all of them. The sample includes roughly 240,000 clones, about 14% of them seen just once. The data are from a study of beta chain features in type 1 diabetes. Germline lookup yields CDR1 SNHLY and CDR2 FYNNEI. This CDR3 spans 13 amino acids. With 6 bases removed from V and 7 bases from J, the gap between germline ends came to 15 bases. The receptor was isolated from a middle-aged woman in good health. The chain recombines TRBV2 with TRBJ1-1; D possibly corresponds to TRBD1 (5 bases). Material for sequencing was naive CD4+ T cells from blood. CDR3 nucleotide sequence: TGTGCCAGCAGCGAGGTGGGGGGAAGTGAAGCTTTCTTT. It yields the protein CASSEVGGSEAFF.